Listed here are 30 T cell receptor beta chains from one sample, sequenced in a study of blood T cell repertoires in COVID-19. Libraries were prepared by immunoSEQ multiplex PCR; TCRdb keeps only in-frame clonotypes and omits some of them. The profile covers 360,000 or so clones, with approximately 84% appearing a single time and about 2.7% taken by the ten largest. Sequenced material: PBMCs or T cells enriched from blood (not recorded which). These receptors came from a woman in her twenties or thirties who had recovered from COVID-19.

The chain joins TRBV30 to TRBJ2-1, with 7 bases aligning to TRBD1. Per germline, CDR1 GTSNPN and CDR2 SVGIG (reference sequence). The CDR3 covers 14 residues. J was trimmed by 6 bases and V by 7 bases; bases with no gene match: 12. In DNA, the CDR3 is TGTGCCTACAGCGACAGGGTAGAAGCCAATGAGCAGTTCTTC. Its protein product is CAYSDRVEANEQFF.

The chain couples TRBV28 to TRBJ1-5, with TRBD1 as a possible D gene (5 bases). The germline CDR1 and CDR2 sequences are MDHEN and SYDVKM. CDR3 size: 14 residues. The germline V and J ends were trimmed by 3 bases and 5 bases, with 11 bases remaining between them. CDR3 DNA sequence: TGTGCCAGCAGTTTGCCTGACAGAGATCAGCCCCAGCATTTT. It yields the protein CASSLPDRDQPQHF. The full variable domain, rest sourced from reference TRBV28 and TRBJ1-5, is DVKVTQSSRYLVKRTGEKVFLECVQDMDHENMFWYRQDPGLGLRLIYFSYDVKMKEKGDIPEGYSVSREKKERFSLILESASTNQTSMYLCASSLPDRDQPQHFGDGTRLSIL.

This chain uses TRBV5-1 with TRBJ2-5, with 7 positions matching TRBD2. The CDR3 spans 14 residues. Trimming removed 0 bases from V and 4 bases from J; junction bases left unmatched: 3. CDR1 SGHRS and CDR2 YFSETQ come from the germline V gene. CDR3: CASSLASGGETQYF. DNA of the CDR3: TGCGCCAGCAGCTTGGCCTCGGGGGGAGAGACCCAGTACTTC.

This chain uses TRBV2 with TRBJ1-2, with D uncertain. CDR3 length: 12 residues. V dropped 11 bases and J dropped 3 bases, with 13 bases sitting between them. Germline V gene lookup returns CDR1 SNHLY and CDR2 FYNNEI. Here the CDR3 reads CALSRDYYGYTF. The DNA for the CDR3 is TGTGCCCTAAGTCGGGATTACTATGGCTACACCTTC. Filled out from reference TRBV2 and TRBJ1-2, the complete variable domain reads EPEVTQTPSHQVTQMGQEVILRCVPISNHLYFYWYRQILGQKVEFLVSFYNNEISEKSEIFDDQFSVERPDGSNFTLKIRSTKLEDSAMYFCALSRDYYGYTFGSGTRLTVV.

The J gene is TRBJ2-1, the V gene TRBV11-2; 13 bases align to TRBD2. V gave up 5 bases and J gave up 8 bases; unmatched junction bases: 18. CDR1 is SGHAT and CDR2 is FQNNGV in the germline V gene. The CDR3 extends over 19 amino acids. The CDR3 coding sequence is TGTGCCAGCAGCCGACGTATTTCGAGGACTAGCGGGAGTAGGGATGAGCAGTTCTTC. This codes for CASSRRISRTSGSRDEQFF. The full variable domain, with the rest looked up from reference TRBV11-2 and TRBJ2-1, is EAGVAQSPRYKIIEKRQSVAFWCNPISGHATLYWYQQILGQGPKLLIQFQNNGVVDDSQLPKDRFSAERLKGVDSTLKIQPAKLEDSAVYLCASSRRISRTSGSRDEQFFGPGTRLTVL.

The gene calls are TRBV3-1 (or the pseudogene TRBV3-2) and TRBJ1-5; maybe TRBD1 (5 bases). Germline V gene lookup returns CDR1 LGHDT and CDR2 YNNKEL (reference sequence). V was clipped by 1 base and J by 7 bases, with 14 bases between them. The CDR3 is made up of 15 amino acids. The CDR3 DNA is TGTGCCAGCAGCCAAGCCGGGGGTGGAAAGCAGCCCCAGCATTTT. Its protein product is CASSQAGGGKQPQHF.

The chain uses TRBV6-5 and TRBJ1-5, with D unclear. This CDR3 comprises 13 residues. V was trimmed by 7 bases and J by 10 bases, leaving 17 bases between them. Looked up from germline, CDR1 is MNHEY and CDR2 is SVGAGI. The CDR3 region has the DNA TGTGCCAGCAATCCTCCCGGCGGGAAACCCCAGCATTTT. It codes for CASNPPGGKPQHF.

The CDR3 bases are TGTGCCAGTAGTATAGTCCAAGCGGGGGGCACTGAAGCTTTCTTT. This encodes CASSIVQAGGTEAFF. The chain recombines TRBV19 with TRBJ1-1; D possibly corresponds to TRBD1 (5 bases). Germline V CDR1 and CDR2: LNHDA, SQIVND (reference sequence). Trimming pared 1 base from V and 4 bases from J, leaving 13 bases between. The CDR3 has 15 residues. The variable domain in full, completed from reference TRBV19 and TRBJ1-1, reads DGGITQSPKYLFRKEGQNVTLSCEQNLNHDAMYWYRQDPGQGLRLIYYSQIVNDFQKGDIAEGYSVSREKKESFPLTVTSAQKNPTAFYLCASSIVQAGGTEAFFGQGTRLTVV.

The chain links TRBV27 to TRBJ2-5; 15 bases are a match to TRBD2. CDR1 is MNHEY, CDR2 SMNVEV, per germline (reference sequence). The CDR3 totals 18 residues. V shed 6 bases, J shed 2 bases, and the junction held 10 bases outside the gene matches. CDR3 nucleotide sequence: TGTGCCAGCAGCCTGGGACTAGCGGGGGGCGGGGGACAAGAGACCCAGTACTTC. It specifies CASSLGLAGGGGQETQYF.

The gene calls are TRBV10-3 and TRBJ2-2; D may be TRBD1 (6 bases). CDR1 is ENHRY, CDR2 SYGVKD, per germline. The CDR3 length is 17 residues. V was trimmed by 3 bases and J by 5 bases, leaving 19 bases between them. The CDR3 protein is CAISDPSSRGWTGELFF. The DNA of the CDR3 is TGTGCCATCAGTGACCCCTCCTCCAGGGGTTGGACCGGGGAGCTGTTTTTT.

V is TRBV20-1 and J is TRBJ2-1; D perhaps matches TRBD1 (5 bases). Germline CDR1 reads DFQATT; CDR2 reads SNEGSKA (reference sequence). The CDR3 covers 10 residues. Trimming removed 4 bases at V and 7 bases at J, with 5 bases between. Here the CDR3 reads CSAKGNEQFF. The CDR3 region has the DNA TGCAGTGCTAAGGGGAATGAGCAGTTCTTC.

The sample holds one count of this clone. The chain is built from TRBV7-2 and TRBJ1-2; D is perhaps TRBD1 (6 bases). V was shortened by 5 bases and J by 2 bases, with 15 bases between the two germline ends. The germline gives CDR1 SGHTA, CDR2 FQGNSA. The CDR3 extends over 15 amino acids. The CDR3 coding sequence is TGTGCCAGCAGCGTGGGACACTCCGTGAACTATGGCTACACCTTC. This gives the protein CASSVGHSVNYGYTF.

The gene calls are TRBV4-2 and TRBJ2-2, with D unclear. V gave up 0 bases and J gave up 2 bases, with 10 bases separating them. The CDR3 length is 16 residues. Germline CDR1 is LGHNA and CDR2 is YNFKEQ. The CDR3: CASSQDLHTNTGELFF. The DNA for the CDR3 is TGTGCCAGCAGCCAAGATCTTCACACCAACACCGGGGAGCTGTTTTTT.

The chain joins TRBV7-2 to TRBJ2-3; possibly TRBD1 for D (6 bases). Germline values: CDR1 SGHTA, CDR2 FQGNSA. The CDR3 has 15 residues. V dropped 4 bases and J dropped 0 bases, with 11 bases sitting between them. The CDR3 nucleotides read TGTGCCAGCAGCTCAAGAGGGGGTAGCACAGATACGCAGTATTTT. It codes for CASSSRGGSTDTQYF. Variable domain in full (rest from reference TRBV7-2 and TRBJ2-3): GAGVSQSPSNKVTEKGKDVELRCDPISGHTALYWYRQSLGQGLEFLIYFQGNSAPDKSGLPSDRFSAERTGGSVSTLTIQRTQQEDSAVYLCASSSRGGSTDTQYFGPGTRLTVL.

This chain uses TRBV7-9 with TRBJ2-7; the match to TRBD1 covers 7 bases. From germline, CDR1 is SEHNR and CDR2 FQNEAQ (reference sequence). Trimming cost V 3 bases and J 4 bases; bases outside gene matches: 6. The CDR3 length is 14 residues. In nucleotides, the CDR3 is TGTGCCAGCAGCTTTGGGGACAGTGCGTACGAGCAGTACTTC. Translation: CASSFGDSAYEQYF. The entire variable domain, with the rest obtained from reference TRBV7-9 and TRBJ2-7, is as follows: DTGVSQNPRHKITKRGQNVTFRCDPISEHNRLYWYRQTLGQGPEFLTYFQNEAQLEKSRLLSDRFSAERPKGSFSTLEIQRTEQGDSAMYLCASSFGDSAYEQYFGPGTRLTVT.

V gene TRBV27 combines with J gene TRBJ1-5; D gene ambiguous. The ends were cut back, 5 bases at V and 4 bases at J, with 9 bases in the middle. Looked up from germline, CDR1 is MNHEY and CDR2 is SMNVEV (reference sequence). The CDR3 length is 13 residues. CDR3 protein: CASSPSQNQPQHF. As DNA, the CDR3 is TGTGCCAGCAGTCCAAGCCAAAATCAGCCCCAGCATTTT.

This clone was found once. The V and J genes are TRBV5-5 and TRBJ1-2; D might be TRBD1 (5 bases). This CDR3 has 15 residues. The V and J ends lost 3 bases and 1 base respectively, with 13 bases between them. Germline CDR1 reads SGHKS; CDR2 reads YYEKEE (reference sequence). CDR3 sequence: CASSWGMDINYGYTF. As DNA, the CDR3 is TGTGCCAGCAGCTGGGGAATGGACATTAACTATGGCTACACCTTC.

This chain links TRBV11-2 with TRBJ2-1; 9 positions match TRBD2. V lost 6 bases and J lost 7; bases outside the gene matches: 13. Germline V gene data show CDR1 as SGHAT and CDR2 as FQNNGV. This CDR3 contains 16 residues. CDR3 nucleotide sequence: TGTGCCAGCAGAAGGTGGCTAGCGGGGCATCGGAATGAGCAGTTCTTC. Its translation is CASRRWLAGHRNEQFF. The full variable domain, in which reference TRBV11-2 and TRBJ2-1 provide the parts outside the CDR3, is EAGVAQSPRYKIIEKRQSVAFWCNPISGHATLYWYQQILGQGPKLLIQFQNNGVVDDSQLPKDRFSAERLKGVDSTLKIQPAKLEDSAVYLCASRRWLAGHRNEQFFGPGTRLTVL.

V gene TRBV19 combines with J gene TRBJ1-5, with D possibly TRBD1 on 6 matching bases. The CDR3 loop spans 16 amino acids. CDR1 is LNHDA and CDR2 is SQIVND in the germline V gene (reference sequence). V lost 5 bases and J 3 bases, leaving 17 bases between the germline ends. The CDR3 protein is CASSLSRGGFNQPQHF. CDR3 DNA: TGTGCCAGTAGTCTTAGTCGAGGGGGATTCAATCAGCCCCAGCATTTT.

The gene calls are TRBV19 and TRBJ1-6; 7 bases match TRBD1. This CDR3 spans 14 amino acids. Germline lookup yields CDR1 LNHDA and CDR2 SQIVND (reference sequence). V trimming: 6 bases; J trimming: 7 bases; junction bases outside the gene matches: 6. Here the CDR3 reads CASSSDRENSPLHF. The CDR3 bases are TGTGCCAGTAGCTCCGACAGGGAGAATTCACCCCTCCACTTT.

The chain couples TRBV2 to TRBJ2-4; a weak D match, TRBD2 (6 bases). Germline lookup yields CDR1 SNHLY and CDR2 FYNNEI. The CDR3 is made up of 15 amino acids. The ends were cut back, 7 bases at V and 0 bases at J, with 13 bases in the middle. The CDR3 is CASMSGPQAKNIQYF. The CDR3 DNA sequence: TGTGCCAGCATGAGCGGGCCGCAAGCCAAAAACATTCAGTACTTC.

The chain uses TRBV2 and TRBJ2-3; 10 bases align to TRBD2. CDR1 and CDR2 (germline): SNHLY, FYNNEI. V lost 4 bases and J lost 2; bases outside the gene matches: 12. This CDR3 comprises 18 residues. The CDR3 loop is CASSVSSASGGNTDTQYF. CDR3 bases: TGTGCCAGCAGTGTGTCCTCCGCTAGCGGGGGTAACACAGATACGCAGTATTTT.

The V gene is TRBV27, the J gene TRBJ2-6; possibly TRBD2 for D (7 bases). CDR3 length: 15 amino acids. Deletions cut 10 bases from V and 2 bases from J, with 15 bases between. The germline gives CDR1 MNHEY, CDR2 SMNVEV (reference sequence). The CDR3 nucleotides read TGTGCCACCCGGGCCGGGGGGCCTGGGGCCAACGTCCTGACTTTC. Residues: CATRAGGPGANVLTF.

V usage is TRBV6-6 and J usage is TRBJ2-2, with 9 bases matching TRBD1. The germline CDR1 and CDR2 sequences are MNHNY and SVGAGI (reference sequence). The CDR3 sequence is 15 residues long. V trimming: 3 bases; J trimming: 5 bases; junction bases outside the gene matches: 4. The CDR3 nucleotides are TGTGCCAGCAGTTATACCGGACAGGGGACCGGGGAGCTGTTTTTT. It translates to CASSYTGQGTGELFF.

A few counts support this clone. The rearrangement joins TRBV5-1 to TRBJ2-1; 9 bases fit TRBD2. This CDR3 spans 15 amino acids. Germline-derived CDR1 and CDR2 are SGHRS and YFSETQ. Trimming took 4 bases from V and 4 from J; bases not matched to a gene: 6. CDR3 sequence (DNA): TGCGCCAGCAGCCCGACTAGCGGCAGTTACAATGAGCAGTTCTTC. Residues: CASSPTSGSYNEQFF.

The chain combines TRBV21-1 with TRBJ1-1. TRBV21-1 is a listed pseudogene. The CDR3 spans 16 residues. The CDR3: CASSKARLVRNTEAFF. CDR3 nucleotides: TGTGCCAGCAGCAAAGCTCGATTGGTTAGGAACACTGAAGCTTTCTTT.

In its sample, this clone was seen once. The DNA for the CDR3 is TGTGCCAGCAGCTTGGTGGGCAGGGGGAATACTGAAGCTTTCTTT. Translation: CASSLVGRGNTEAFF. This chain links TRBV5-8 with TRBJ1-1, with 7 bases that match TRBD1. This CDR3 is built from 15 residues. Germline CDR1 reads SGHTS; CDR2 reads YDEGEE. The J segment lost 5 bases and the V segment lost 0 bases, leaving 7 bases of the junction unmatched.

The V and J genes are TRBV29-1 and TRBJ2-1; perhaps TRBD2 as D (6 bases). The CDR3 spans 12 residues. CDR1 and CDR2 from the germline V gene are SQVTM and ANQGSEA. The V end was cut by 6 bases, the J end by 7 bases, with 13 bases between. As DNA, the CDR3 is TGCAGCGTAGGGACTGGACGGAATGAGCAGTTCTTC. Its protein product is CSVGTGRNEQFF.

The CDR3, as DNA: TGTGCCAGCAGTTTAGCTATTAGAAGCGGCTACACCTTC. Protein product: CASSLAIRSGYTF. This chain connects TRBV12-3 or TRBV12-4 to TRBJ1-2; no reliable D call. Trimming shortened V by 0 bases and J by 8 bases, and 10 bases separated the two germline ends. The CDR3 totals 13 residues.

The chain couples TRBV4-1 to TRBJ2-4; a weak D match, TRBD1 (6 bases). Looked up from germline, CDR1 is MGHRA and CDR2 is YSYEKL. CDR3 length: 19 amino acids. Trimming took 1 base from V and 0 from J, leaving 19 bases between them. CDR3 nucleotides: TGCGCCAGCAGCCAAGTCCGGGACACCGGTTTACTAGCCAAAAACATTCAGTACTTC. It specifies CASSQVRDTGLLAKNIQYF.